The present TCR beta chain was sequenced within a study of beta chain features in type 1 diabetes (dated by TCRdb to 2016 to 2019). Study-level background: Mean age, gender distribution, total cell number and subset yield did not differ between patients and healthy donors. A total of 85 million to 140 million sorted cells were examined across all samples, and the number of cells per subset was strongly correlated with RNA yield. Regulatory and stem cell-like memory subsets were isolated from only 8 patients and about eight healthy donors, whereas naive and central memory subsets came from all 30 or so donors. The study compared TCRB repertoires of sorted circulating CD4+ T cell subsets between recently diagnosed type 1 diabetes patients and matched healthy donors.

Trimming takes 1 base from V and 3 bases from J, and the germline ends sit 15 bases apart. The CDR3 holds 16 amino acids from the cysteine to the phenylalanine. Solely the CDR3 DNA is kept, with 48 bases framed from the first base. According to the germline V gene, CDR1 reads LGHNA and CDR2 reads YNFKEQ. All of the isolated RNA was reverse transcribed with the High Capacity cDNA Reverse Transcription Kit, so expressed TCRB transcripts were sequenced. Naive, central memory and regulatory T cell samples underwent deep immunoSEQ sequencing, averaging about 3.57 million total reads per sample. Sorted cells were lysed in RLT buffer, and RNA was extracted using DNase-treated RNeasy Micro or Mini kits according to cell number. Each cell subset was processed on its own to prevent cross-contamination, while patient and healthy donor samples were processed together. Using the immunoSEQ multiplex PCR, TCRB sequences were amplified from cDNA into 87-bp fragments spanning the CDR3 region. Amplicons were sequenced on the Illumina HiSeq platform. Under the source paper's analysis protocol: Synthetic template baselines were used to correct PCR bias computationally, reads within Hamming distance 2 were collapsed together, and singletons that could not be merged were discarded. Reads were aligned against IMGT to assign V, D and J genes, CDR3 length and insertions or deletions at six rearrangement sites. Within each subset, clonotype counts were normalized to the number of sorted cells before true diversity and Gini coefficients were calculated with the tcR R package. Repertoire sharing was quantified using the overlap coefficient calculated on TCRB nucleotide sequences. TCRdb's version of the immuneACCESS table is confined to in-frame rearrangements and falls short of the full clone set. An unresolved V gene accounts for under half of the shortfall where checked; the remainder is of unknown origin. Clone size and the V and J calls come from that table; the DNA yielded D and trimming. The sample contains some 250,000 clones, roughly 30% of them found a single time. The top ten clonotypes cover approximately 4% of the sample.

Each donor gave one peripheral blood draw, about 110 mL on average, collected into heparinised tubes. Naive, central memory, regulatory and stem cell-like memory CD4+ T cells were sorted on a BD FACSAria II using a panel including CD45RO, CCR7, CD25, CD127, CD95 and CD27. Purity was above 95% for every sorted population. PBMCs were isolated right away by Lymphoprep density gradient centrifugation and were stained directly, without culture. So that batch effects would be minimized, each experiment stained and sorted samples in pairs, pairing one healthy donor with one patient. What the study reported, not specific to this receptor: At VDJ recombination sites, type 1 diabetes patients had fewer insertions and more deleted nucleotides, which implies abnormalities in thymic rearrangement. Because the HLA sub-analyses included only small numbers of individuals, any influence of HLA type on TCRB rearrangement was left unresolved. A moderate but significant shortening of TCRB CDR3 length was observed in type 1 diabetes patients in all four CD4+ subsets. The naive, central memory and regulatory TCRB repertoires appeared to resemble one another more closely among patients than among healthy donors. Because cDNA rather than genomic DNA was sequenced, highly expressing activated cells could have been over-represented, although no difference in activation and CD3 levels was found between groups. PCR may preferentially amplify shorter templates, but because patient and control samples were amplified and corrected together, any resulting skew would affect both groups equally.

On this clone: Its antigen is not yet known. No much larger clonotype is one base removed from it; base qualities were not supplied.

The rearrangement combines TRBV4-2 with TRBJ1-2; possibly the D gene is TRBD1, per 5 matching bases. This clonotype was obtained from a man aged 25 to 45 in good health. Sequencing used central memory CD4+ T cells from blood. The CDR3 in this case is CASSQGKPGEDYGYTF. The nucleotides read TGTGCCAGCAGCCAAGGGAAACCGGGGGAAGACTATGGCTACACCTTC.